These 31 T cell receptor beta chains came from one sample sequenced in a study of T-cell reconstitution after alpha-beta-depleted transplantation in children. During its preparation, the TCRbeta library received unique molecular identifiers. TCRdb ran MiXCR on the PCR reads and lists one entry per CDR3 protein. The table lists some 590,000 distinct CDR3 sequences, more than 9% of them singletons. Sequencing was performed on PBMCs from the stem cell graft donor, taken from the stem cell graft. The receptors stem from a human donor who donated a stem cell graft to a child with acute myeloid leukemia.

This chain joins TRBV15 and TRBJ2-1; no clear D. Germline loops: CDR1 LNHNV, CDR2 YYDKDF (reference sequence). V lost 9 bases and J lost 0, with 15 bases in between. CDR3 length: 15 residues. CDR3 nucleotide sequence: TGTGCCACTAAAGGGCGCGAGAGCTCCTACAATGAGCAGTTCTTC. It codes for CATKGRESSYNEQFF. Filled out from reference TRBV15 and TRBJ2-1, the complete variable domain reads DAMVIQNPRYQVTQFGKPVTLSCSQTLNHNVMYWYQQKSSQAPKLLFHYYDKDFNNEADTPDNFQSRRPNTSFCFLDIRSPGLGDTAMYLCATKGRESSYNEQFFGPGTRLTVL.

This clonotype was seen a few times. This sequence joins TRBV28 and TRBJ1-6; D is undetermined. V shed 6 bases and J shed 7 bases, with 13 bases lying between them. The CDR3 consists of 14 residues. From germline, CDR1 is MDHEN and CDR2 SYDVKM. CDR3 coding DNA: TGTGCCAGCAGCCCAACACCAGACAATTCACCCCTCCACTTT. Its translation is CASSPTPDNSPLHF.

In nucleotides, the CDR3 is TGTGCCAGCAGCTTAAGCGGACAGGGACAGCCCCAGCATTTT. Translation: CASSLSGQGQPQHF. The J gene is TRBJ1-5, the V gene TRBV7-6, with 8 bases aligning to TRBD1. The CDR3 spans 14 residues. J was trimmed by 7 bases and V by 2 bases; bases with no gene match: 4. Per the germline V gene, CDR1 is SGHVS and CDR2 is FNYEAQ.

This sequence joins TRBV9 and TRBJ2-7; the D gene is possibly TRBD1 (5 bases). V was clipped by 0 bases and J by 7 bases, with 17 bases between them. CDR3 length: 15 residues. Per germline, CDR1 SGDLS and CDR2 YYNGEE. The CDR3 DNA sequence: TGTGCCAGCAGCGTAGGGCAGGGCGGTTTTAGTGAGCAGTACTTC. As protein: CASSVGQGGFSEQYF. The whole variable domain, remainder taken from reference TRBV9 and TRBJ2-7, is DSGVTQTPKHLITATGQRVTLRCSPRSGDLSVYWYQQSLDQGLQFLIQYYNGEERAKGNILERFSAQQFPDLHSELNLSSLELGDSALYFCASSVGQGGFSEQYFGPGTRLTVT.

The chain recombines TRBV18 with TRBJ2-2; D remains unclear. The CDR3 covers 12 residues. From germline, CDR1 is KGHSH and CDR2 LQKENI. Trimming removed 8 bases at V and 5 bases at J, with 9 bases between. As DNA, the CDR3 is TGTGCCAGCGCCACCCGTACCGGGGAGCTGTTTTTT. Translated, it gives CASATRTGELFF.

The sample holds many counts of this clonotype. This chain uses TRBV28 with TRBJ1-6; TRBD1 is a possible D gene (5 bases). V was cut by 2 bases and J by 9 bases, with 8 bases left in between. The CDR3 loop spans 13 amino acids. In germline, CDR1 is MDHEN, CDR2 SYDVKM. The CDR3 nucleotides are TGTGCCAGCAGTTTAGAGGGGTTTTCACCCCTCCACTTT. Translated, it gives CASSLEGFSPLHF.

This clonotype was recorded a few times. A read error may account for a junction end that differs from germline. The CDR3 DNA follows: TGTGCCAGCAGCTTATACGCGCAGGGGACCCACTTC. Translating gives CASSLYAQGTHF. The chain employs TRBV7-9 and TRBJ2-7; the D gene is possibly TRBD1 (6 bases). The length of the CDR3 is 12 residues. Germline CDR1 SEHNR, CDR2 FQNEAQ (reference sequence).

V usage is TRBV30 and J usage is TRBJ2-7; TRBD1 matches at 7 bases. V shed 5 bases and J 6 bases; nucleotides not matched to a gene: 4. The CDR3 spans 11 residues. Germline loops: CDR1 GTSNPN, CDR2 SVGIG (reference sequence). The CDR3 DNA reads TGTGCCTGGGGCGACAGGGCCGAGCAGTACTTC. It codes for CAWGDRAEQYF.

This clonotype was observed many times. The rearrangement uses TRBV20-1 and TRBJ2-7, with D uncertain. V was clipped by 0 bases and J by 3 bases, with 18 bases between them. The CDR3 has 16 amino acids. From germline, CDR1 is DFQATT and CDR2 SNEGSKA (reference sequence). The DNA of the CDR3 is TGCAGTGCTAGAGATTTGTATAGCCTCCGTTTCTACGAGCAGTACTTC. As protein: CSARDLYSLRFYEQYF.

The genes are TRBV5-1 and TRBJ2-2, with 11 bases matching TRBD2. With 0 bases clipped from V and 1 base from J, the junction kept 2 bases outside the gene matches. Germline lookup yields CDR1 SGHRS and CDR2 YFSETQ. This CDR3 is built from 17 residues. The CDR3 reads CASSLGLAGLNTGELFF. The CDR3 DNA reads TGCGCCAGCAGCTTGGGACTAGCGGGGCTGAACACCGGGGAGCTGTTTTTT.

This clonotype has only a few counts. Since a much larger clone is just one base distant, this may be a read error. This rearrangement joins TRBV2 to TRBJ2-1, with D hard to call. Germline values: CDR1 SNHLY, CDR2 FYNNEI. The CDR3 is 14 residues long. The CDR3 here is CASSESTSYNEQLF. CDR3 nucleotides: TGTGCCAGCAGTGAGAGTACCTCCTACAATGAGCAGCTCTTC.

This chain uses TRBV27 with TRBJ2-5; 16 positions agree with TRBD2. Trimming at V came to 2 bases and at J to 7 bases, leaving 4 bases not matched to a gene. Germline values: CDR1 MNHEY, CDR2 SMNVEV (reference sequence). The CDR3 contains 16 residues. CDR3 region: CASSLPGLAGGPTQYF. CDR3 sequence (DNA): TGTGCCAGCAGTTTACCGGGACTAGCGGGAGGGCCGACCCAGTACTTC.

This clonotype was counted at least ten times. The genes are TRBV12-3 or TRBV12-4 and TRBJ2-5; TRBD1 matches at 9 bases. The CDR3 has 14 residues. V lost 5 bases to trimming and J lost 6 bases; unmatched junction nucleotides: 7. The CDR3 sequence is CASSLRQGGQTQYF. Written as DNA, the CDR3 is TGTGCCAGCAGTCTTAGACAGGGGGGACAGACCCAGTACTTC.

This clonotype was found a few times. The chain uses TRBV5-1 and TRBJ2-7; D possibly corresponds to TRBD2 (6 bases). V shed 9 bases and J shed 2 bases, with 15 bases lying between them. The CDR3 loop spans 13 amino acids. Germline V gene sequence: CDR1 SGHRS, CDR2 YFSETQ. In nucleotides, the CDR3 is TGCGCCACCAGTCCCGCGGGGCCCTACGAGCAGTACTTC. Amino acid sequence: CATSPAGPYEQYF.

The gene calls are TRBV30 and TRBJ2-7, with 7 positions matching TRBD1. With 3 bases clipped from V and 3 bases from J, the junction kept 8 bases outside the gene matches. Per germline, CDR1 GTSNPN and CDR2 SVGIG (reference sequence). CDR3 length: 14 residues. The CDR3 DNA reads TGTGCCTGGAGCTTTGGGCAGGGGGACTACGAGCAGTACTTC. Translated: CAWSFGQGDYEQYF.

This clonotype was observed at least ten times. V usage is TRBV27 and J usage is TRBJ2-3; 7 bases are a match to TRBD2. In germline, CDR1 is MNHEY, CDR2 SMNVEV (reference sequence). J lost 4 bases, V lost 3 bases, and 4 bases had no gene match. The CDR3 has 14 amino acids. CDR3 sequence reads: CASSLMLAADTQYF. Here the CDR3 DNA reads TGTGCCAGCAGTTTGATGCTAGCGGCAGATACGCAGTATTTT.

In DNA form, the CDR3 reads TGTGCCAGCAGCCAAGTAGCGGGAAGTCGGGAGCAGTTCTTC. Amino acid sequence: CASSQVAGSREQFF. This sequence joins TRBV3-1 and TRBJ2-1; 8 nucleotides line up with TRBD2. The CDR3 runs to 14 residues. The V gene end was trimmed by 1 base and the J gene end by 10 bases; junction bases not matched to a gene: 6. Germline V gene data show CDR1 as LGHDT and CDR2 as YNNKEL (reference sequence).

This clonotype was recorded a few times. The genes are TRBV5-1 and TRBJ2-6, with 9 bases aligning to TRBD1. The CDR3 contains 16 residues. The V segment lost 1 base and the J segment 10 bases; nucleotides outside the gene matches: 9. Germline assignment: CDR1 SGHRS and CDR2 YFSETQ. The CDR3 DNA is TGCGCCAGCAGCTTGCGGATACAGGGGGCGCAAAACGTCCTGACTTTC. Translated, it gives CASSLRIQGAQNVLTF.

The chain joins TRBV7-9 to TRBJ1-4; 9 bases are a match to TRBD1. V was clipped by 4 bases and J by 8 bases; unmatched bases: 5. The CDR3 contains 14 residues. Germline loops: CDR1 SEHNR, CDR2 FQNEAQ (reference sequence). The CDR3 DNA follows: TGTGCCAGCAGCTCGGACAGGGGATTAGAAAAACTGTTTTTT. Protein product: CASSSDRGLEKLFF.

This clonotype turned up a few times. V usage is TRBV5-1 and J usage is TRBJ1-1; D is ambiguous. The CDR3 length is 14 residues. V lost 4 bases and J lost 5, with 15 bases in between. Germline V gene sequence: CDR1 SGHRS, CDR2 YFSETQ. The CDR3: CASSPREGWTEAFF. CDR3 bases: TGCGCCAGCAGCCCAAGGGAAGGGTGGACTGAAGCTTTCTTT.

This clonotype has just a few counts. The V and J genes are TRBV7-3 and TRBJ2-1, with a tentative D call TRBD2 (7 bases). Germline V gene lookup returns CDR1 SGHTA and CDR2 FQGTGA. The V end lost 1 base, the J end lost 6 bases, and 19 bases lay between the germline ends. The CDR3 has 17 amino acids. The CDR3 sequence is CASSLSLGGGRGNEQFF. DNA of the CDR3: TGTGCCAGCAGCTTAAGTTTAGGGGGGGGGCGAGGCAATGAGCAGTTCTTC.

The chain carries TRBV20-1 and TRBJ2-7; D unclear. Germline assignment: CDR1 DFQATT and CDR2 SNEGSKA (reference sequence). The V gene lost 8 bases and the J gene lost 1 base, with 24 bases spanning the gap. CDR3 size: 16 residues. The DNA of the CDR3 is TGCAGTCCACAGTCGGTTGGGGATCCCGCTTCCTACGAGCAGTACTTC. This codes for CSPQSVGDPASYEQYF.

This rearrangement joins TRBV30 to TRBJ2-5; 9 nucleotides agree with TRBD2. CDR1 and CDR2 (germline): GTSNPN, SVGIG (reference sequence). The CDR3 length is 13 residues. With V trimmed by 4 bases and J by 8 bases, 8 bases remained unmatched. The CDR3 is CAWMASGKRTQYF. CDR3 bases: TGTGCCTGGATGGCTAGCGGGAAGAGAACCCAGTACTTC.

The chain carries TRBV2 and TRBJ2-2, with D possibly matching TRBD2 (6 bases). The V gene's germline CDR1 is SNHLY and CDR2 FYNNEI. The germline V and J ends were trimmed by 2 bases and 4 bases, with 11 bases remaining between them. CDR3 size: 15 residues. This CDR3 reads CASSERLEGTGELFF. DNA for the CDR3: TGTGCCAGCAGTGAACGACTAGAAGGCACCGGGGAGCTGTTTTTT. Together with reference TRBV2 and TRBJ2-2, the CDR3 gives the full variable domain: EPEVTQTPSHQVTQMGQEVILRCVPISNHLYFYWYRQILGQKVEFLVSFYNNEISEKSEIFDDQFSVERPDGSNFTLKIRSTKLEDSAMYFCASSERLEGTGELFFGEGSRLTVL.

This clonotype has just a few counts. CDR3 sequence reads: CASSSGRRTDTQYF. The CDR3 region has the DNA TGTGCCAGCAGCAGCGGGAGGAGGACAGATACGCAGTATTTT. The chain joins TRBV6-2 or TRBV6-3 to TRBJ2-3; 9 bases agree with TRBD2. The length of the CDR3 is 14 residues. V shed 6 bases and J 3 bases; nucleotides not matched to a gene: 4. From germline, CDR1 is MNHEY and CDR2 SVGEGT.

The rearrangement uses TRBV4-3 and TRBJ2-5, with 8 bases matching TRBD2. The CDR3 totals 16 residues. The V gene end was trimmed by 0 bases and the J gene end by 5 bases; junction bases not matched to a gene: 8. CDR1 and CDR2 from the germline V gene are LGHNA and YSLEER. CDR3 in amino acids: CASSQDWSGSKETQYF. DNA of the CDR3: TGCGCCAGCAGCCAAGATTGGAGCGGGAGTAAGGAGACCCAGTACTTC.

This clonotype was picked up many times. Here the CDR3 reads CASSWTGQENIQYF. The CDR3 DNA reads TGTGCCAGCAGCTGGACAGGACAGGAAAACATTCAGTACTTC. The rearrangement uses TRBV12-3 or TRBV12-4 and TRBJ2-4; 7 nucleotides agree with TRBD1. V lost 6 bases to trimming and J lost 5 bases; unmatched junction nucleotides: 7. The length of the CDR3 is 14 residues.

The CDR3: CASSTSGTVSYEQYF. The CDR3 bases are TGTGCCAGCAGTACCTCCGGGACGGTCTCCTACGAGCAGTACTTC. V gene TRBV11-2 combines with J gene TRBJ2-7; D may correspond to TRBD1 or TRBD2 (5 bases each). Germline V gene data show CDR1 as SGHAT and CDR2 as FQNNGV. V was trimmed by 6 bases and J by 0 bases, leaving 15 bases between them. This CDR3 region has 15 residues.

This clonotype was seen at least ten times. The rearrangement joins TRBV9 to TRBJ2-6; D is perhaps TRBD2 (5 bases). Germline V gene data show CDR1 as SGDLS and CDR2 as YYNGEE. The CDR3 length is 16 residues. Trimming left V 4 bases short and J 1 base short, with 12 bases between. The CDR3 DNA sequence: TGTGCCAGCAGCATCCGGACTTTGTCTGGGGCCAACGTCCTGACTTTC. The encoded protein is CASSIRTLSGANVLTF.

The table lists this clonotype with many counts. The chain has TRBV5-4 and TRBJ2-7; TRBD2 matches at 7 bases. Unmatched junction bases numbered 7, after V lost 0 bases and J lost 4 bases. CDR1 and CDR2 (germline): SGHNT, YYREEE (reference sequence). The length of the CDR3 is 15 residues. The CDR3, as DNA: TGTGCCAGCAGCTTGGAGGGCGGGAGCGGATACGAGCAGTACTTC. It is translated as CASSLEGGSGYEQYF.

Only a few counts were recorded for this clonotype. The V and J genes are TRBV27 and TRBJ2-5; D is unresolved. From germline, CDR1 is MNHEY and CDR2 SMNVEV (reference sequence). Trimming cost V 8 bases and J 0 bases, with 10 bases left between them. The CDR3 is made up of 13 amino acids. The CDR3 sequence: CASRSTNQETQYF. The CDR3 coding sequence is TGTGCCAGCCGTTCGACAAACCAAGAGACCCAGTACTTC.